This passage covers 6 T cell receptor beta chains from one sample sequenced in a study of T-cell memory formation after mild COVID-19. TCRdb analysed the 5' RACE reads with MiXCR anew, one entry per CDR3 protein. The table shows more than 250,000 distinct CDR3 sequences, with roughly 15% occurring only once. The sample consisted of PBMCs or a T cell subset sorted from them (not recorded which). These receptors were collected from a man between 18 and 29 years old who had mild COVID-19 (a few samples of this study predate the infection). Cell type and time point are not known.

This clonotype has more than one count but fewer than ten. Here the CDR3 reads CASSQDYITEAFF. In DNA form, the CDR3 reads TGTGCCAGCAGCCAAGATTATATCACTGAAGCTTTCTTT. The chain uses TRBV3-1 and TRBJ1-1; D not certain. The V gene's germline CDR1 is LGHDT and CDR2 YNNKEL (reference sequence). This CDR3 is 13 amino acids long. Trimming left V 0 bases short and J 4 bases short, with 6 bases between.

This clonotype showed up just a few times. The V gene is TRBV27, the J gene TRBJ1-1, with no clear D. The CDR3 contains 13 residues. Germline CDR1 and CDR2: MNHEY and SMNVEV (reference sequence). Trimming stripped 6 bases from V and 1 base from J, with 9 bases between. The DNA of the CDR3 is TGTGCCAGCAGAGAAAGGGAGAACACTGAAGCTTTCTTT. Its protein product is CASRERENTEAFF.

The table lists this clonotype with many counts. This chain uses TRBV5-6 with TRBJ2-2; D may be TRBD1 (6 bases). This CDR3 spans 16 amino acids. Germline V gene sequence: CDR1 SGHDT, CDR2 YYEEEE. Trimming removed 5 bases from V and 3 bases from J, with 17 bases in between. This chain's CDR3 is CASSYIPDRDTGELFF. CDR3 DNA sequence: TGTGCCAGCAGTTACATTCCGGACAGAGACACCGGGGAGCTGTTTTTT.

This clonotype was counted a few times. CDR3 in amino acids: CASSYMGGEQYV. The CDR3 DNA is TGTGCCAGCAGTTATATGGGGGGGGAGCAGTACGTC. The rearrangement uses TRBV6-5 and TRBJ2-7; 7 nucleotides agree with TRBD2. V was clipped by 3 bases and J by 7 bases; unmatched bases: 3. The CDR3 totals 12 residues. The germline V gene has CDR1 MNHEY and CDR2 SVGAGI.

This rearrangement joins TRBV12-3 or TRBV12-4 to TRBJ2-7, with 8 bases lining up with TRBD1. V was pared by 5 bases and J by 1 base, with 4 bases of the junction left unmatched. CDR3 length: 14 residues. Written as DNA, the CDR3 is TGTGCCAGCAGTGACCGGGACAGGTCCTACGAGCAGTACTTC. It is translated as CASSDRDRSYEQYF.

The chain carries TRBV5-1 and TRBJ2-3; 9 nucleotides line up with TRBD2. The CDR3 extends over 15 amino acids. Germline loops: CDR1 SGHRS, CDR2 YFSETQ. Losses at the gene ends were 2 bases for V and 5 bases for J; bases not matched to a gene: 6. This chain's CDR3 is CASSFGLAGRDTQYF. In DNA form, the CDR3 reads TGCGCCAGCAGCTTCGGGCTAGCGGGGAGAGATACGCAGTATTTT.